Shown below are 20 T cell receptor beta chains from a single sample sequenced in a study of blood T cell repertoires in COVID-19. The data were produced by immunoSEQ multiplex PCR, yet TCRdb's version contains in-frame clones alone and is incomplete. The data show 250,000 to 350,000 clones, with 75% to 95% seen just once and 6.8% held by the top ten. The sequenced sample consisted of peripheral blood. These TCRs come from a woman in her 30s with COVID-19, enrolled during active disease.

This clone was counted between two and nine times. The CDR3 sequence: CASREAPSGTAPYEQYF. DNA for the CDR3: TGTGCCAGCAGAGAGGCCCCCTCGGGGACAGCTCCCTACGAGCAGTACTTC. This sequence joins TRBV27 and TRBJ2-7, with TRBD1 matching 7 bases. CDR1 is MNHEY and CDR2 is SMNVEV in the germline V gene (reference sequence). CDR3 size: 17 residues. The V and J ends lost 6 bases and 2 bases, in that order; junction bases with no gene match: 16.

The chain joins TRBV18 to TRBJ1-1; the match to TRBD1 covers 9 bases. The germline V gene has CDR1 KGHSH and CDR2 LQKENI. CDR3 size: 15 residues. V gave up 0 bases and J gave up 1 base; unmatched junction bases: 0. The CDR3 DNA follows: TGTGCCAGCTCACCACCGGGACAGGGGAACACTGAAGCTTTCTTT. Translated: CASSPPGQGNTEAFF.

The chain couples TRBV9 to TRBJ2-5; 13 nucleotides line up with TRBD2. Unmatched junction bases numbered 6, after V lost 0 bases and J lost 13 bases. Germline lookup yields CDR1 SGDLS and CDR2 YYNGEE. The CDR3 is 14 residues long. CDR3 nucleotides: TGTGCCAGCAGCGTAGGGACTAGCGGGGGAAGACCGTACTTC. This codes for CASSVGTSGGRPYF.

J is TRBJ2-2 and V is TRBV19; D remains unclear. V was cut by 1 base and J by 1 base, with 7 bases left in between. The CDR3 spans 15 residues. Germline V gene lookup returns CDR1 LNHDA and CDR2 SQIVND (reference sequence). In nucleotides, the CDR3 is TGTGCCAGTAGTATAGTAGAGCTGAACACCGGGGAGCTGTTTTTT. Translating gives CASSIVELNTGELFF.

V gene TRBV27 combines with J gene TRBJ1-1; 8 nucleotides match TRBD1. V shed 5 bases and J 3 bases; nucleotides not matched to a gene: 11. The CDR3 is made up of 16 amino acids. Germline V CDR1 and CDR2: MNHEY, SMNVEV (reference sequence). CDR3 region: CASSMSRGRVYTEAFF. CDR3 DNA: TGTGCCAGCAGTATGTCCAGGGGGCGCGTGTACACTGAAGCTTTCTTT.

The J gene is TRBJ2-1, the V gene TRBV7-2, with 10 bases aligning to TRBD1. The CDR3 totals 17 residues. Trimming took 2 bases from V and 4 from J; bases not matched to a gene: 8. Germline V gene lookup returns CDR1 SGHTA and CDR2 FQGNSA. This chain's CDR3 is CASSLHLGTGEYNEQFF. The CDR3, as DNA: TGTGCCAGCAGCTTACATTTGGGGACAGGGGAGTACAATGAGCAGTTCTTC.

This clone was seen a few times. The chain combines TRBV7-8 with TRBJ1-2; no definite D call. The CDR3 consists of 14 residues. Germline-derived CDR1 and CDR2 are SGHVS and FQNEAQ. Trimming left V 5 bases short and J 4 bases short, with 14 bases between. The CDR3 here is CASSRVQTTYGYTF. CDR3 in DNA: TGTGCCAGCAGCCGAGTTCAGACAACCTATGGCTACACCTTC. The complete variable domain, with remaining parts taken from reference TRBV7-8 and TRBJ1-2, reads GAGVSQSPRYKVAKRGQDVALRCDPISGHVSLFWYQQALGQGPEFLTYFQNEAQLDKSGLPSDRFFAERPEGSVSTLKIQRTQQEDSAVYLCASSRVQTTYGYTFGSGTRLTVV.

This chain uses TRBV7-2 with TRBJ1-1; a possible D gene is TRBD1 (6 bases). Germline CDR1 is SGHTA and CDR2 is FQGNSA. Trimming cost V 6 bases and J 0 bases, with 14 bases left between them. There are 15 residues in the CDR3. DNA of the CDR3: TGTGCCAGCAGTCGGCTGGACAGATTGAACACTGAAGCTTTCTTT. Translated: CASSRLDRLNTEAFF.

The J gene is TRBJ2-3, the V gene TRBV19; TRBD2 matches at 7 bases. From germline, CDR1 is LNHDA and CDR2 SQIVND (reference sequence). This CDR3 region has 14 residues. V was clipped by 3 bases and J by 6 bases; unmatched bases: 6. CDR3 loop: CASSMGGLVDTQYF. The CDR3 bases are TGTGCCAGTAGTATGGGAGGGCTAGTTGATACGCAGTATTTT. Full variable domain (missing parts from reference TRBV19 and TRBJ2-3): DGGITQSPKYLFRKEGQNVTLSCEQNLNHDAMYWYRQDPGQGLRLIYYSQIVNDFQKGDIAEGYSVSREKKESFPLTVTSAQKNPTAFYLCASSMGGLVDTQYFGPGTRLTVL.

The chain employs TRBV6-4 and TRBJ2-7; TRBD2 agrees at 7 bases. Germline assignment: CDR1 MRHNA and CDR2 SNTAGT. The J segment lost 1 base and the V segment lost 2 bases, leaving 5 bases of the junction unmatched. The CDR3 length is 15 residues. The CDR3 DNA reads TGTGCCAGCAGTGACGGCGCGGGGGAGTCCTACGAGCAGTACTTC. It specifies CASSDGAGESYEQYF.

The V and J genes are TRBV6-5 and TRBJ2-3; TRBD2 might be the D (5 bases). Trimming left V 8 bases short and J 2 bases short, with 11 bases between. Germline V gene data show CDR1 as MNHEY and CDR2 as SVGAGI. CDR3 length: 13 residues. The CDR3 sequence: CASLDLYTDTQYF. DNA of the CDR3: TGTGCCAGCTTGGACTTATACACAGATACGCAGTATTTT.

The chain joins TRBV15 to TRBJ1-1, with 7 bases fitting TRBD1. Losses at the gene ends were 0 bases for V and 1 base for J; bases not matched to a gene: 5. The CDR3 has 16 amino acids. The germline V gene encodes CDR1 LNHNV and CDR2 YYDKDF (reference sequence). The CDR3 is CATSRDRGTANTEAFF. The CDR3 coding sequence is TGTGCCACCAGCAGAGATAGGGGGACAGCGAACACTGAAGCTTTCTTT.

The chain employs TRBV5-1 and TRBJ1-2, with D hard to call. Per the germline V gene, CDR1 is SGHRS and CDR2 is YFSETQ. This CDR3 comprises 15 residues. V lost 4 bases and J lost 6, with 19 bases in between. CDR3 DNA: TGCGCCAGCAGCGGAGGGATCGGGCCTGGGGATGGCTACACCTTC. Its translation: CASSGGIGPGDGYTF.

The J gene is TRBJ2-4, the V gene TRBV7-9; 10 bases map to TRBD1. CDR1 and CDR2 from the germline V gene are SEHNR and FQNEAQ (reference sequence). This CDR3 contains 13 residues. V lost 5 bases to trimming and J lost 8 bases; unmatched junction nucleotides: 3. The CDR3 here is CASSLGTGDIQYF. Written as DNA, the CDR3 is TGTGCCAGCAGCCTAGGGACAGGGGACATTCAGTACTTC.

V is TRBV4-2 and J is TRBJ2-6, with 12 bases identical to TRBD1. J gave up 4 bases and V 5 bases, and 12 bases lay outside the gene matches. The CDR3 is made up of 19 amino acids. Germline values: CDR1 LGHNA, CDR2 YNFKEQ. CDR3: CASSGLPGQGAGGANVLTF. The CDR3 DNA sequence: TGTGCCAGCAGCGGCCTCCCGGGACAGGGGGCGGGAGGGGCCAACGTCCTGACTTTC.

CDR3 amino acids: CSVERGKQYF. The CDR3 coding sequence is TGCAGCGTTGAACGGGGAAAGCAGTACTTC. The V and J genes are TRBV29-1 and TRBJ2-7; possible D gene TRBD2, 5 bases. The CDR3 covers 10 residues. In germline, CDR1 is SQVTM, CDR2 ANQGSEA. V lost 2 bases and J 8 bases, leaving 7 bases between the germline ends.

V is TRBV28 and J is TRBJ1-4, with D maybe TRBD1 (5 bases). Germline V gene sequence: CDR1 MDHEN, CDR2 SYDVKM. The CDR3 spans 11 residues. V was cut by 2 bases and J by 11 bases, with 6 bases left in between. Here the CDR3 DNA reads TGTGCCAGCAGTTTAGGGGGGAAACTGTTTTTT. It specifies CASSLGGKLFF.

Written as DNA, the CDR3 is TGCGCCAGCAGCCTCAGGGGCGCGCGAGGGCCCGATGAGCAGTTCTTC. It codes for CASSLRGARGPDEQFF. The chain joins TRBV5-1 to TRBJ2-1; D is perhaps TRBD1 (6 bases). Trimming cost V 4 bases and J 8 bases, with 22 bases left between them. The CDR3 has 16 residues. Germline values: CDR1 SGHRS, CDR2 YFSETQ. The full variable domain, completed using reference TRBV5-1 and TRBJ2-1, is KAGVTQTPRYLIKTRGQQVTLSCSPISGHRSVSWYQQTPGQGLQFLFEYFSETQRNKGNFPGRFSGRQFSNSRSEMNVSTLELGDSALYLCASSLRGARGPDEQFFGPGTRLTVL.

The chain joins TRBV6-1 to TRBJ1-3; D gene unclear. The CDR3 is 17 residues long. The germline V and J ends were trimmed by 1 base and 1 base, with 14 bases remaining between them. Germline V gives CDR1 MNHNS, CDR2 SASEGT. This chain's CDR3 is CASSEEGGSSSGNTIYF. CDR3 in DNA: TGTGCCAGCAGTGAAGAAGGCGGCAGTTCTTCTGGAAACACCATATATTTT.

The chain joins TRBV28 to TRBJ1-6; D remains unclear. Per germline, CDR1 MDHEN and CDR2 SYDVKM. This CDR3 contains 15 residues. V was trimmed by 2 bases and J by 3 bases, leaving 8 bases between them. The DNA for the CDR3 is TGTGCCAGCAGTTTACATGGCCGCTATAATTCACCCCTCCACTTT. Amino acids: CASSLHGRYNSPLHF.